This T cell receptor beta chain derives from a study of T cell responses to AZD1222 COVID-19 vaccine. Findings and limits, study-wide: Spike-specific TCR breadth and depth rose after two AZD1222 doses. A mostly white British donor set with more females was recruited, and clonal diversity was possibly underestimated. The span of vaccine-associated CD4 TCRs extended across spike, with dominance at 160-218 and 743-854. Nearly half of the spike-specific TCRs reportedly recognize variant regions that carry no mutations.

CDR3 length equals 13 residues. Germline-derived CDR1 and CDR2 are MNHNY and SVGAGI (reference sequence). Deletions cut 5 bases from V and 7 bases from J, with 14 bases between. Sequencing used immunoSEQ multiplex PCR; TCRdb keeps in-frame clones, though not all of them. In total, the table holds about 140,000 clones. Comment on this clone: The target antigen is unknown.

Sequencing was done on a sample of peripheral blood. This chain uses TRBV6-6 with TRBJ1-2; a possible D gene is TRBD1 (5 bases). This TCR was sampled from an adult in good health. CDR3 sequence (DNA): TGTGCCAGCAGTACACAGGACGGTGGTGGCTACACCTTC. As protein: CASSTQDGGGYTF.